The subject of this entry is one TCR beta chain. Antigen unknown. RNA transcripts provided the source from which TCR beta CDR3 regions were amplified. In the first-round RT-PCR of the TCR CDR3, the HTBI primer set was used. Using its own MiXCR run on the multiplex PCR reads, TCRdb lists one record per CDR3 protein. The sample has 300,000 to 450,000 distinct CDR3 sequences; about 18% are singletons. The diagnostic basis comprised clinical symptoms, serum thyroxine and TRAb, thyroid ultrasound and orbital computed tomography. Out of approximately 9.9 ml of fresh peripheral blood came the PBMCs. V lost 0 bases and J 4 bases, leaving 13 bases between the germline ends. This CDR3 is built from 15 residues. The V gene's germline CDR1 is MNHEY and CDR2 SVGEGT. This specimen belongs to a study of T cells in Graves' hyperthyroidism and ophthalmopathy. General study findings and limits: Ophthalmopathy could be told apart from stable hyperthyroidism with a 13 V-J model. In blood, most of the thyroid clonotypes expanded above 0.001 were also present.

V is TRBV6-2 or TRBV6-3 and J is TRBJ2-7, with D perhaps TRBD2 (6 bases). The sample taken for sequencing was blood. The source is a woman aged 30 to 39 with Graves' hyperthyroidism that later progressed to Graves' ophthalmopathy. Written as DNA, the CDR3 is TGTGCCAGCAGTTACTCGGGGGACTGGAGTTACGAGCAGTACTTC. It is translated as CASSYSGDWSYEQYF.